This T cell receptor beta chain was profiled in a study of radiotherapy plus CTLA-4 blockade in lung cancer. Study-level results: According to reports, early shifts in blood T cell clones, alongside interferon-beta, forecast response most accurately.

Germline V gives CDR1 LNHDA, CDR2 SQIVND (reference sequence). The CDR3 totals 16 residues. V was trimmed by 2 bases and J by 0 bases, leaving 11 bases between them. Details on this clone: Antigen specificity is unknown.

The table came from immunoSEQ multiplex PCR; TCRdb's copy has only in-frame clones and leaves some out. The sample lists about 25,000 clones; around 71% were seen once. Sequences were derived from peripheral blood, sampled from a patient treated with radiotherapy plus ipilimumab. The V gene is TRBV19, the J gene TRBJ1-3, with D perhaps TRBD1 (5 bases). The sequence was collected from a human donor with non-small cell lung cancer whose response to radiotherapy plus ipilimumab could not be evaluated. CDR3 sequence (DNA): TGTGCCAGTAGTATAATCCGACAGTTCTCTGGAAACACCATATATTTT. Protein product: CASSIIRQFSGNTIYF.